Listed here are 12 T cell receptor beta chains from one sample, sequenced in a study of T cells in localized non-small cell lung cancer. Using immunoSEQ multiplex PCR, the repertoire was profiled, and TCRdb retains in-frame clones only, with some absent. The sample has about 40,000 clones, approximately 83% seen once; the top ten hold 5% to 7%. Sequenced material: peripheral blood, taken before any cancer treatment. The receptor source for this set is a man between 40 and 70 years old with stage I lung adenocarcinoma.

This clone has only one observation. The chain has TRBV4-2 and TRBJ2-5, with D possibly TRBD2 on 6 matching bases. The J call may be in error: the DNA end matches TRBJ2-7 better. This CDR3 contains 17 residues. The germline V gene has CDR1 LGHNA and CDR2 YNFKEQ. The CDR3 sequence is CASSQELFVGRDYEQYF. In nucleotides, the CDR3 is TGTGCCAGCAGCCAAGAGCTTTTTGTCGGGAGAGACTACGAGCAGTACTTC.

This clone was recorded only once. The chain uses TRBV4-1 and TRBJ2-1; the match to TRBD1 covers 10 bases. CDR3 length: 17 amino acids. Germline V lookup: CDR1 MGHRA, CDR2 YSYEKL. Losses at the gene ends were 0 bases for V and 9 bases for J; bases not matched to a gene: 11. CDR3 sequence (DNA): TGCGCCAGCAGCCAAGATTGGGGACAGGGGAGGGTCAGTGAGCAGTTCTTC. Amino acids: CASSQDWGQGRVSEQFF.

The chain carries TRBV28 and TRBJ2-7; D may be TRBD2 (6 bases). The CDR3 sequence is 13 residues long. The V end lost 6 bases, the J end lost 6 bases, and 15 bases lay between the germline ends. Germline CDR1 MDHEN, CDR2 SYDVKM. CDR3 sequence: CASSGAGRGEQYF. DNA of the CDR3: TGTGCCAGCAGCGGGGCGGGGCGAGGCGAGCAGTACTTC. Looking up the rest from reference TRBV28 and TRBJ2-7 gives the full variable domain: DVKVTQSSRYLVKRTGEKVFLECVQDMDHENMFWYRQDPGLGLRLIYFSYDVKMKEKGDIPEGYSVSREKKERFSLILESASTNQTSMYLCASSGAGRGEQYFGPGTRLTVT.

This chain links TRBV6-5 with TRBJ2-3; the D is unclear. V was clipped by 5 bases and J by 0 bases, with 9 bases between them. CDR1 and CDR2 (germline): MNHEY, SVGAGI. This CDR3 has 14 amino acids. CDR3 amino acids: CASSPWGSTDTQYF. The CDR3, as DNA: TGTGCCAGCAGTCCTTGGGGTAGCACAGATACGCAGTATTTT.

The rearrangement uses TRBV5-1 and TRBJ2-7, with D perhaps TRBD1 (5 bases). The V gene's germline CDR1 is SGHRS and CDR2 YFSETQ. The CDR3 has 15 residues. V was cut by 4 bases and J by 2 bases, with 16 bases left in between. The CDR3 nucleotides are TGCGCCAGCAGCCTAGGGCATCAGGGCCCCTACGAGCAGTACTTC. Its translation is CASSLGHQGPYEQYF.

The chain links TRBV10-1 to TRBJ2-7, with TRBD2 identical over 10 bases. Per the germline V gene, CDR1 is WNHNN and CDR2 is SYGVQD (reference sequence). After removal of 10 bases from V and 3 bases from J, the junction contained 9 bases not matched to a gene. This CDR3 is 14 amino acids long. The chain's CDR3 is CATDSAGGVYEQYF. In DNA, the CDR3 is TGCGCCACCGATTCAGCGGGGGGGGTCTACGAGCAGTACTTC.

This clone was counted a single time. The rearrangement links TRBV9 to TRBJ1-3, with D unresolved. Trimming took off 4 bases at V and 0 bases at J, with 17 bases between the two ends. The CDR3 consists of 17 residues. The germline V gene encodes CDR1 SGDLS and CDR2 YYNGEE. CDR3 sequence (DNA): TGTGCCAGCAGCCCCGACGTGAGACTCAACTCTGGAAACACCATATATTTT. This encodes CASSPDVRLNSGNTIYF. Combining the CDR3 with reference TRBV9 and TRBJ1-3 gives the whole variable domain DSGVTQTPKHLITATGQRVTLRCSPRSGDLSVYWYQQSLDQGLQFLIQYYNGEERAKGNILERFSAQQFPDLHSELNLSSLELGDSALYFCASSPDVRLNSGNTIYFGEGSWLTVV.

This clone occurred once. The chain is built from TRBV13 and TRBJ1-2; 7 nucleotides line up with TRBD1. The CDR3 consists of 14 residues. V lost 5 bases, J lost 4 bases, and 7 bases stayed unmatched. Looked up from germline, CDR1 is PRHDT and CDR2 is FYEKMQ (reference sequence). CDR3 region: CASSQDRNSYGYTF. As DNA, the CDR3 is TGTGCCAGCAGCCAGGACAGGAATTCCTATGGCTACACCTTC.

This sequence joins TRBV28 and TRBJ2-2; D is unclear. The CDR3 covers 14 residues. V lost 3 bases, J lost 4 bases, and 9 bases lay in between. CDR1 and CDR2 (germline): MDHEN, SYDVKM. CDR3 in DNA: TGTGCCAGCAGTTTCTACAGAAGCACCGGGGAGCTGTTTTTT. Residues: CASSFYRSTGELFF.

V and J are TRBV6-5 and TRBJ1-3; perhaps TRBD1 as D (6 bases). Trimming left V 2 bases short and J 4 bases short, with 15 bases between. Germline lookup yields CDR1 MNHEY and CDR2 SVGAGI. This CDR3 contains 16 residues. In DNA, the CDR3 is TGTGCCAGCAGTTACCTCCCCACGGGGGCCGGAAACACCATATATTTT. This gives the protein CASSYLPTGAGNTIYF.

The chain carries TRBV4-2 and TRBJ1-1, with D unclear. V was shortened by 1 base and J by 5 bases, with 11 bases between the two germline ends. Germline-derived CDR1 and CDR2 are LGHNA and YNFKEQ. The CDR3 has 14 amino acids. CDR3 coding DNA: TGTGCCAGCAGCCAAGTTAGCTTCTATACTGAAGCTTTCTTT. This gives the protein CASSQVSFYTEAFF.

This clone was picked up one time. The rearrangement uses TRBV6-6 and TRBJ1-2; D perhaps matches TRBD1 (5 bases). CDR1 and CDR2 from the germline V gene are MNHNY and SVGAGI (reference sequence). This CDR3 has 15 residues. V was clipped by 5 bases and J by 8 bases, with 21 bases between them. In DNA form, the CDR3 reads TGTGCCAGCAGTACGATTCCGGGGACCGGAAGGGGCTACACCTTC. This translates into CASSTIPGTGRGYTF.